These T cell receptor beta chains were read from a single sample in a study of shared clonotypes between healthy human individuals. Here immunoSEQ multiplex PCR was the method, and the copy in TCRdb shows in-frame clones only, minus some. The data show roughly 2.5 million clones, with around nine tenths seen just once and about 0.13% held by the top ten. The sample consisted of naive CD4+ T cells sorted from blood. The receptor set was obtained from a man younger than 35 in good health. Both conserved end residues are part of each CDR3. The D gene is left open where the match is weak. Expanded clones get a size class; other rows say once, few or many, or leave the size out.

D gene: TRBD2
CDR3 length: 15
clone size: few
J gene: TRBJ2-2
V gene: TRBV5-5
CDR3 protein: CASSFSGGDTGELFF
CDR3 DNA: TGTGCCAGCAGCTTTAGCGGGGGTGACACCGGGGAGCTGTTTTTT

D gene: NA
CDR3 length: 16
clone size: NA
J gene: TRBJ2-1
V gene: TRBV7-2
CDR3 protein: CASSLAVGLGYNEQFF
CDR3 DNA: TGTGCCAGCAGCTTAGCGGTGGGTTTGGGGTACAATGAGCAGTTCTTC

D gene: TRBD1
CDR3 length: 14
clone size: NA
J gene: TRBJ1-2
V gene: TRBV6-1
CDR3 protein: CASSDWTGNYGYTF
CDR3 DNA: TGTGCCAGCAGTGATTGGACAGGGAACTATGGCTACACCTTC

D gene: TRBD2
CDR3 length: 16
clone size: NA
J gene: TRBJ2-6
V gene: TRBV4-3
CDR3 protein: CASSQGEGTGANVLTF
CDR3 DNA: TGCGCCAGCAGCCAGGGGGAGGGTACTGGGGCCAACGTCCTGACTTTC

D gene: NA
CDR3 length: 13
clone size: NA
J gene: TRBJ2-7
V gene: TRBV5-5
CDR3 protein: CASSLEYRYEQYF
CDR3 DNA: TGTGCCAGCAGCTTGGAGTACAGATACGAGCAGTACTTC

D gene: NA
CDR3 length: 14
clone size: NA
J gene: TRBJ2-7
V gene: TRBV27
CDR3 protein: CASSLRVQHYKQYF
CDR3 DNA: TGTGCCAGCAGTTTAAGAGTACAGCACTACAAGCAGTACTTC

D gene: TRBD2
CDR3 length: 15
clone size: NA
J gene: TRBJ2-5
V gene: TRBV4-1
CDR3 protein: CASSQVGGMGETQYF
CDR3 DNA: TGCGCCAGCAGCCAAGTGGGAGGGATGGGAGAGACCCAGTACTTC

D gene: TRBD2
CDR3 length: 17
clone size: NA
J gene: TRBJ2-5
V gene: TRBV4-1
CDR3 protein: CASSRTSGGGLEETQYF
CDR3 DNA: TGCGCCAGCAGCCGGACTAGCGGGGGTGGACTTGAAGAGACCCAGTACTTC

D gene: NA
CDR3 length: 15
clone size: NA
J gene: TRBJ2-3
V gene: TRBV11-2
CDR3 protein: CASSPWLSSTDTQYF
CDR3 DNA: TGTGCCAGCAGCCCTTGGTTATCGAGCACAGATACGCAGTATTTT

D gene: NA
CDR3 length: 13
clone size: few
J gene: TRBJ1-1
V gene: TRBV6-5
CDR3 protein: CASTDNSGREAFF
CDR3 DNA: TGTGCCAGCACCGATAACTCGGGAAGGGAAGCTTTCTTT

D gene: TRBD2
CDR3 length: 16
clone size: NA
J gene: TRBJ2-3
V gene: TRBV7-8
CDR3 protein: CASSLYLSGTADTQYF
CDR3 DNA: TGTGCCAGCAGCTTATACTTAAGCGGGACCGCAGATACGCAGTATTTT

D gene: NA
CDR3 length: 15
clone size: NA
J gene: TRBJ1-3
V gene: TRBV19
CDR3 protein: CASSLDGYSGNTIYF
CDR3 DNA: TGTGCCAGTAGCCTCGACGGATACTCTGGAAACACCATATATTTT

D gene: NA
CDR3 length: 15
clone size: NA
J gene: TRBJ1-6
V gene: TRBV7-9
CDR3 protein: CASSLGGRDGSPLHF
CDR3 DNA: TGTGCCAGCAGCTTAGGGGGGAGGGATGGTTCACCCCTCCACTTT

D gene: TRBD2
CDR3 length: 14
clone size: NA
J gene: TRBJ2-7
V gene: TRBV10-3
CDR3 protein: CAISGGLVSYEQYF
CDR3 DNA: TGTGCCATCAGTGGGGGACTAGTTTCCTACGAGCAGTACTTC

D gene: NA
CDR3 length: 15
clone size: once
J gene: TRBJ1-4
V gene: TRBV7-9
CDR3 protein: CASSPAGGAGEKLFF
CDR3 DNA: TGTGCCAGCAGCCCCGCCGGGGGGGCGGGCGAAAAACTGTTTTTT

D gene: NA
CDR3 length: 13
clone size: once
J gene: TRBJ2-5
V gene: TRBV29-1
CDR3 protein: CSVAQGDRETQYF
CDR3 DNA: TGCAGCGTTGCACAGGGCGACCGAGAGACCCAGTACTTC

D gene: NA
CDR3 length: 14
clone size: NA
J gene: TRBJ2-5
V gene: TRBV5-4
CDR3 protein: CASSLGKAGETQYF
CDR3 DNA: TGTGCCAGCAGCTTGGGAAAGGCGGGTGAGACCCAGTACTTC

D gene: NA
CDR3 length: 16
clone size: NA
J gene: TRBJ1-5
V gene: TRBV2
CDR3 protein: CASSEQGWGSNQPQHF
CDR3 DNA: TGTGCCAGCAGTGAACAGGGATGGGGTAGCAATCAGCCCCAGCATTTT

D gene: NA
CDR3 length: 13
clone size: NA
J gene: TRBJ1-5
V gene: TRBV6-1
CDR3 protein: CASTQIGNQPQHF
CDR3 DNA: TGTGCCAGCACCCAAATTGGCAATCAGCCCCAGCATTTT

D gene: NA
CDR3 length: 13
clone size: NA
J gene: TRBJ2-1
V gene: TRBV18
CDR3 protein: CASSPERLSEQFF
CDR3 DNA: TGTGCCAGCTCACCCGAACGTCTCAGTGAGCAGTTCTTC

D gene: NA
CDR3 length: 15
clone size: NA
J gene: TRBJ1-3
V gene: TRBV30
CDR3 protein: CAWTAGIFSGNTIYF
CDR3 DNA: TGTGCCTGGACGGCAGGCATATTCTCTGGAAACACCATATATTTT

D gene: TRBD2
CDR3 length: 16
clone size: NA
J gene: TRBJ2-2
V gene: TRBV6-5
CDR3 protein: CASSYSGRARPGELFF
CDR3 DNA: TGTGCCAGCAGTTATAGCGGGAGGGCCCGACCCGGGGAGCTGTTTTTT

D gene: TRBD2
CDR3 length: 13
clone size: NA
J gene: TRBJ2-1
V gene: TRBV11-3
CDR3 protein: CASSLGSSGVQFF
CDR3 DNA: TGTGCCAGCAGCTTAGGGTCTAGCGGGGTTCAGTTCTTC

D gene: TRBD2
CDR3 length: 14
clone size: NA
J gene: TRBJ2-3
V gene: TRBV2
CDR3 protein: CASTGSGRRDTQYF
CDR3 DNA: TGTGCCAGCACAGGTAGCGGGAGAAGAGATACGCAGTATTTT

D gene: NA
CDR3 length: 10
clone size: few
J gene: TRBJ1-4
V gene: TRBV30
CDR3 protein: CACGREKLFF
CDR3 DNA: TGTGCCTGCGGGAGAGAAAAACTGTTTTTT

D gene: NA
CDR3 length: 17
clone size: NA
J gene: TRBJ2-6
V gene: TRBV5-1
CDR3 protein: CASSLVPTSSGANVLTF
CDR3 DNA: TGCGCCAGCAGCTTGGTCCCCACAAGCTCTGGGGCCAACGTCCTGACTTTC

D gene: NA
CDR3 length: 17
clone size: NA
J gene: TRBJ2-1
V gene: TRBV7-6
CDR3 protein: CASSLEFGPTIYNEQFF
CDR3 DNA: TGTGCCAGCAGCTTAGAATTCGGTCCCACTATCTACAATGAGCAGTTCTTC

D gene: TRBD2
CDR3 length: 16
clone size: many
J gene: TRBJ2-3
V gene: TRBV7-8
CDR3 protein: CASSQPLAGVIDTQYF
CDR3 DNA: TGTGCCAGCAGCCAGCCCCTAGCGGGAGTCATAGATACGCAGTATTTT

D gene: NA
CDR3 length: 20
clone size: NA
J gene: TRBJ1-4
V gene: TRBV5-5
CDR3 protein: CASSSTLRGERSATNEKLFF
CDR3 DNA: TGTGCCAGCAGCTCAACCCTTCGGGGGGAAAGGTCGGCAACTAATGAAAAACTGTTTTTT

D gene: NA
CDR3 length: 15
clone size: NA
J gene: TRBJ1-5
V gene: TRBV2
CDR3 protein: CASSVGLRGNQPQHF
CDR3 DNA: TGTGCCAGCAGTGTGGGGTTGAGGGGTAATCAGCCCCAGCATTTT

D gene: NA
CDR3 length: 11
clone size: NA
J gene: TRBJ2-5
V gene: TRBV30
CDR3 protein: CAWQGRETQYF
CDR3 DNA: TGTGCCTGGCAGGGACGGGAGACCCAGTACTTC

D gene: NA
CDR3 length: 15
clone size: NA
J gene: TRBJ2-2
V gene: TRBV10-3
CDR3 protein: CAISEGSANTGELFF
CDR3 DNA: TGTGCCATCAGTGAGGGCTCCGCGAACACCGGGGAGCTGTTTTTT

D gene: TRBD1
CDR3 length: 15
clone size: NA
J gene: TRBJ1-4
V gene: TRBV28
CDR3 protein: CASTAWGTGDDKLFF
CDR3 DNA: TGTGCCAGCACCGCCTGGGGGACAGGGGATGATAAACTGTTTTTT

D gene: NA
CDR3 length: 17
clone size: few
J gene: TRBJ1-5
V gene: TRBV28
CDR3 protein: CASRDEGKTYSNQPQHF
CDR3 DNA: TGTGCCAGCAGGGACGAGGGGAAAACGTATAGCAATCAGCCCCAGCATTTT

D gene: NA
CDR3 length: 13
clone size: NA
J gene: TRBJ1-4
V gene: TRBV6-1
CDR3 protein: CASRYETNEKLFF
CDR3 DNA: TGTGCCAGTCGTTACGAGACTAATGAAAAACTGTTTTTT

D gene: TRBD2
CDR3 length: 16
clone size: NA
J gene: TRBJ2-7
V gene: TRBV6-1
CDR3 protein: CASSEVSGSYLYEQYF
CDR3 DNA: TGTGCCAGCAGTGAAGTTAGCGGGAGTTATCTTTACGAGCAGTACTTC

D gene: NA
CDR3 length: 17
clone size: NA
J gene: TRBJ2-5
V gene: TRBV11-2
CDR3 protein: CASSLDLGGRTQETQYF
CDR3 DNA: TGTGCCAGCAGCTTAGATCTTGGGGGGCGCACCCAAGAGACCCAGTACTTC

D gene: NA
CDR3 length: 14
clone size: NA
J gene: TRBJ2-5
V gene: TRBV30
CDR3 protein: CAWSAGRKQETQYF
CDR3 DNA: TGTGCCTGGAGCGCTGGACGAAAGCAAGAGACCCAGTACTTC

D gene: NA
CDR3 length: 11
clone size: NA
J gene: TRBJ2-3
V gene: TRBV12-5
CDR3 protein: CASGLRDTQYF
CDR3 DNA: TGTGCTAGTGGTTTGCGAGATACGCAGTATTTT

D gene: TRBD1
CDR3 length: 15
clone size: NA
J gene: TRBJ2-7
V gene: TRBV7-2
CDR3 protein: CASSLEGTGAYEQYF
CDR3 DNA: TGTGCCAGCAGCTTAGAGGGGACAGGGGCCTACGAGCAGTACTTC

D gene: TRBD1
CDR3 length: 17
clone size: once
J gene: TRBJ2-1
V gene: TRBV7-6
CDR3 protein: CASSLGQGTFSYNEQFF
CDR3 DNA: TGTGCCAGCAGCTTGGGACAGGGGACTTTCTCCTACAATGAGCAGTTCTTC

D gene: TRBD2
CDR3 length: 15
clone size: NA
J gene: TRBJ2-5
V gene: TRBV2
CDR3 protein: CASTLAGGPLETQYF
CDR3 DNA: TGTGCCAGCACACTAGCGGGGGGGCCCCTAGAGACCCAGTACTTC

D gene: TRBD1
CDR3 length: 17
clone size: NA
J gene: TRBJ2-3
V gene: TRBV7-9
CDR3 protein: CASSLGRRGQSTDTQYF
CDR3 DNA: TGTGCCAGCAGCTTAGGGCGTAGGGGGCAGAGCACAGATACGCAGTATTTT